One sample yielded the 17 T cell receptor beta chains listed below, sequenced in a study of cytomegalovirus exposure and HLA in healthy donors (dated by TCRdb to about 2017). The library was produced with the immunoSEQ multiplex PCR assay. For the multiplex PCR, a mixture combining 60 forward primers for TCR Vbeta segments and 13 reverse primers for TCR Jbeta segments was used. TCRdb re-hosts the immuneACCESS table, in-frame sequences only. Its copies lack some clones; in the studies checked, an unresolved V gene accounts for under half of them, and the cause for the rest is not known. The sample has about 170,000 clones on record, less than 90% of them singletons. Of the sample, about 0.37% falls within the top ten clones. Input material: PBMCs. The receptors here all came from a boy aged 2 to 9 in good health and CMV-seronegative.

The chain couples TRBV6-6 to TRBJ2-7; TRBD1 agrees at 11 bases. There are 14 residues in the CDR3. Germline lookup yields CDR1 MNHNY and CDR2 SVGAGI (reference sequence). The trim removed 6 bases at V and 6 bases at J, leaving 7 bases unmatched. Written as DNA, the CDR3 is TGTGCCAGCAGCTCACAGGACAGGGGGCCCGAGCAGTACTTC. This sequence encodes CASSSQDRGPEQYF.

The genes are TRBV19 and TRBJ2-1, with 11 bases identical to TRBD2. Germline CDR1 is LNHDA and CDR2 is SQIVND (reference sequence). This CDR3 contains 15 residues. The V and J ends lost 4 bases and 3 bases, in that order; junction bases with no gene match: 2. The CDR3 loop reads CASSTGTSGYNEQFF. In DNA, the CDR3 is TGTGCCAGTAGTACCGGGACTAGCGGCTACAATGAGCAGTTCTTC.

The J gene is TRBJ2-3, the V gene TRBV5-1; 12 bases are a match to TRBD2. V gave up 2 bases and J gave up 2 bases; unmatched junction bases: 6. CDR3 length: 17 amino acids. The V gene's germline CDR1 is SGHRS and CDR2 YFSETQ. The CDR3 nucleotides are TGCGCCAGCAGCTTCCTGACTAGCGGGAGACACACAGATACGCAGTATTTT. It yields the protein CASSFLTSGRHTDTQYF.

J is TRBJ2-5 and V is TRBV27; TRBD2 aligns across 14 bases. V dropped 7 bases and J dropped 11; count of bases not matched to a gene: 9. The CDR3 length is 14 residues. Germline V gene sequence: CDR1 MNHEY, CDR2 SMNVEV (reference sequence). The CDR3 here is CASNTGTSGRTQYF. The CDR3, as DNA: TGTGCCAGCAATACTGGGACTAGCGGGAGAACTCAGTACTTC.

The chain joins TRBV25-1 to TRBJ2-2; D ambiguous. V gave up 4 bases and J gave up 0 bases, with 6 bases separating them. The CDR3 has 14 amino acids. The germline V gene encodes CDR1 MGHDK and CDR2 SYGVNS. CDR3: CASSVSANTGELFF. The CDR3 DNA follows: TGTGCCAGCAGTGTCAGTGCGAACACCGGGGAGCTGTTTTTT.

The chain joins TRBV28 to TRBJ2-1; 8 nucleotides agree with TRBD1. This CDR3 has 16 amino acids. V was clipped by 5 bases and J by 1 base; unmatched bases: 7. The V gene's germline CDR1 is MDHEN and CDR2 SYDVKM. The CDR3 coding sequence is TGTGCCAGCAGTCCGCATGGACAGGGTTCCTACAATGAGCAGTTCTTC. It specifies CASSPHGQGSYNEQFF.

This chain uses TRBV5-1 with TRBJ2-3; TRBD2 matches at 7 bases. The CDR3 totals 15 residues. Trimming took 4 bases from V and 6 from J; bases not matched to a gene: 11. In germline, CDR1 is SGHRS, CDR2 YFSETQ. The CDR3 region has the DNA TGCGCCAGCAGCCGAGAGGCGGGAGCGGCGGATACGCAGTATTTT. It encodes CASSREAGAADTQYF.

This chain joins TRBV2 and TRBJ2-1; 13 positions match TRBD2. This CDR3 region has 18 residues. The germline CDR1 and CDR2 sequences are SNHLY and FYNNEI. After removal of 4 bases from V and 1 base from J, the junction contained 7 bases not matched to a gene. The CDR3 nucleotides are TGTGCCAGCAGTGCGACCGGACTAGCGGGAGAATCCTACAATGAGCAGTTCTTC. Translation gives CASSATGLAGESYNEQFF.

V is TRBV2 and J is TRBJ2-2; the D gene is possibly TRBD2 (6 bases). The germline CDR1 and CDR2 sequences are SNHLY and FYNNEI. The CDR3 length is 15 residues. The V and J ends lost 8 bases and 2 bases respectively, with 15 bases between them. CDR3 sequence: CASEEDGLNTGELFF. CDR3 in DNA: TGTGCCAGCGAAGAAGACGGACTAAACACCGGGGAGCTGTTTTTT. Looking up the rest from reference TRBV2 and TRBJ2-2 gives the full variable domain: EPEVTQTPSHQVTQMGQEVILRCVPISNHLYFYWYRQILGQKVEFLVSFYNNEISEKSEIFDDQFSVERPDGSNFTLKIRSTKLEDSAMYFCASEEDGLNTGELFFGEGSRLTVL.

The CDR3 DNA reads TGTGCCAGCAGCGCGGGTTCTAGCAATGAAAAACTGTTTTTT. This translates into CASSAGSSNEKLFF. The rearrangement links TRBV5-4 to TRBJ1-4; the D is unclear. Germline CDR1 SGHNT, CDR2 YYREEE (reference sequence). V was trimmed by 4 bases and J by 5 bases, leaving 12 bases between them. CDR3 size: 14 residues.

This rearrangement joins TRBV10-3 to TRBJ2-7; the match to TRBD2 covers 14 bases. V lost 3 bases and J lost 2; bases outside the gene matches: 6. The germline V gene encodes CDR1 ENHRY and CDR2 SYGVKD. This CDR3 has 17 amino acids. The DNA of the CDR3 is TGTGCCATCAGTGACGGCGGACTAGCGGGAGGTCCCTACGAGCAGTACTTC. Its protein is CAISDGGLAGGPYEQYF.

The chain has TRBV18 and TRBJ2-2, with 10 bases lining up with TRBD1. The V segment lost 4 bases and the J segment 1 base; nucleotides outside the gene matches: 6. The length of the CDR3 is 17 residues. The V gene's germline CDR1 is KGHSH and CDR2 LQKENI. The CDR3 here is CASSLGTGARNTGELFF. CDR3 sequence (DNA): TGTGCCAGCTCACTAGGGACAGGGGCGCGGAACACCGGGGAGCTGTTTTTT.

The rearrangement uses TRBV29-1 and TRBJ1-3; TRBD1 might be the D (5 bases). Germline CDR1 SQVTM, CDR2 ANQGSEA. Trimming removed 0 bases at V and 2 bases at J, with 8 bases between. There are 14 residues in the CDR3. This chain's CDR3 is CSVEDGRAGNTIYF. The CDR3 region has the DNA TGCAGCGTTGAAGATGGCAGGGCTGGAAACACCATATATTTT.

The table lists this clone with a few counts. The CDR3 coding sequence is TGTGCCAGCAGTGATGTCAGGTATAGCAATCAGCCCCAGCATTTT. Protein product: CASSDVRYSNQPQHF. The genes are TRBV6-1 and TRBJ1-5; unclear D gene. Germline assignment: CDR1 MNHNS and CDR2 SASEGT. V was trimmed by 3 bases and J by 0 bases, leaving 9 bases between them. The CDR3 runs 15 residues.

This chain links TRBV5-6 with TRBJ2-1, with TRBD1 matching over 7 bases. Trimming cost V 3 bases and J 2 bases; bases outside gene matches: 5. The CDR3 sequence is 15 residues long. Germline CDR1 SGHDT, CDR2 YYEEEE. DNA of the CDR3: TGTGCCAGCAGCTGGGACAGCCCTCCCTACAATGAGCAGTTCTTC. Protein: CASSWDSPPYNEQFF. The whole variable domain, remainder taken from reference TRBV5-6 and TRBJ2-1, is DAGVTQSPTHLIKTRGQQVTLRCSPKSGHDTVSWYQQALGQGPQFIFQYYEEEERQRGNFPDRFSGHQFPNYSSELNVNALLLGDSALYLCASSWDSPPYNEQFFGPGTRLTVL.

V is TRBV12-5 and J is TRBJ2-5, with a tentative D call TRBD1 (6 bases). The CDR3 totals 15 residues. The germline gives CDR1 LGHNT, CDR2 FRNRAP. V gave up 3 bases and J gave up 4 bases, with 15 bases separating them. In DNA form, the CDR3 reads TGTGCTAGTGGTTTCCGCTGGGGGCGCGGAGAGACCCAGTACTTC. This sequence encodes CASGFRWGRGETQYF.

The rearrangement uses TRBV7-2 and TRBJ2-2; D might be TRBD2 (6 bases). This CDR3 is built from 16 residues. Trimming removed 0 bases from V and 0 bases from J, with 8 bases in between. Germline CDR1 is SGHTA and CDR2 is FQGNSA. In DNA, the CDR3 is TGTGCCAGCAGCTTAGCACTAGCCACGAACACCGGGGAGCTGTTTTTT. It codes for CASSLALATNTGELFF.